Reported below is one T cell receptor beta chain. Its antigen is unidentified. CDR1 is SQVTM, CDR2 ANQGSEA, per germline. Deletions cut 0 bases from V and 3 bases from J, with 15 bases between. The CDR3 loop spans 15 amino acids. The source of the sample is a study of CD8 T cells in ankylosing spondylitis. Notes on the study in general: The clones that were linked to disease were reported to be significantly enriched in matched synovial fluid samples from ankylosing spondylitis patients. Typical of ankylosing spondylitis blood, it appeared, was a TCR beta motif of seven to nine highly homologous variants. Clones linked to disease, bearing a CD8+ phenotype, were relatively rare in peripheral blood.

Quantitative 5'-RACE with molecular barcodes was used to make the TCR beta libraries. TCRdb fed the 5' RACE reads into MiXCR, producing one record per CDR3 protein. The repertoire consists of 250,000 or so distinct CDR3 sequences, with 18% occurring once and the leading ten covering roughly a third. Sequencing was done on a sample of blood, either unsorted or a sorted T cell fraction (not recorded which). This rearrangement joins TRBV29-1 to TRBJ2-7; maybe TRBD2 (5 bases). The receptor's source is a male donor with ankylosing spondylitis or in good health (not recorded which). Here the CDR3 DNA reads TGCAGCGTTGAAGACAGAACCTCCCGGGGCTACGAGCAGTACTTC. Translating gives CSVEDRTSRGYEQYF.